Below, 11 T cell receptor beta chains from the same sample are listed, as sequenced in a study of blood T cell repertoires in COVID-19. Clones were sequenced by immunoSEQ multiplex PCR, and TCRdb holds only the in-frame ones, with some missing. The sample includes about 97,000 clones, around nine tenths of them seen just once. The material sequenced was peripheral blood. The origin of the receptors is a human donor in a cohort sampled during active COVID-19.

The CDR3 DNA sequence: TGCGCCAGCAGCCAAGATCCAGGGAGGCAGAATGGCTACACCTTC. It codes for CASSQDPGRQNGYTF. V is TRBV4-1 and J is TRBJ1-2, with D possibly TRBD1 on 5 matching bases. This CDR3 has 15 amino acids. Germline V gene sequence: CDR1 MGHRA, CDR2 YSYEKL. Trimming took 0 bases from V and 6 from J, leaving 14 bases between them.

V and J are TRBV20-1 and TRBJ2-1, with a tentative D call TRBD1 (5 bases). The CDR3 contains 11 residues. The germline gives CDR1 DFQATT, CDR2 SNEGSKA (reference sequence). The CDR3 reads CSGSRANEQFF. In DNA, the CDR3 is TGCAGCGGAAGCAGGGCCAATGAGCAGTTCTTC.

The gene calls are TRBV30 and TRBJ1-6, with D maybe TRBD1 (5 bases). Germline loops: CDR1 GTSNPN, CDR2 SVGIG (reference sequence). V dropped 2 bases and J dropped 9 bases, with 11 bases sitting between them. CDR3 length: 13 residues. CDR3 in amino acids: CAWSLQGVSPLHF. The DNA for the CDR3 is TGTGCCTGGAGTCTTCAGGGTGTTTCACCCCTCCACTTT.

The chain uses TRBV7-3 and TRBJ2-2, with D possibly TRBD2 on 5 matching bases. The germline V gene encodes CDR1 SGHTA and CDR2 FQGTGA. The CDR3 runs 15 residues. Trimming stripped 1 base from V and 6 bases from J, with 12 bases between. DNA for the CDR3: TGTGCCAGCAGCTTAAACCCGGGGATATCCGGGGAGCTGTTTTTT. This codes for CASSLNPGISGELFF.

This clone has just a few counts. The CDR3 sequence is CSASGGGVVGETQYF. The CDR3 nucleotides are TGCAGTGCTAGTGGAGGCGGGGTTGTAGGGGAGACCCAGTACTTC. The V and J genes are TRBV20-1 and TRBJ2-5, with D maybe TRBD2 (6 bases). CDR1 is DFQATT and CDR2 is SNEGSKA in the germline V gene (reference sequence). The CDR3 covers 15 residues. The germline V and J ends were trimmed by 3 bases and 5 bases, with 19 bases remaining between them.

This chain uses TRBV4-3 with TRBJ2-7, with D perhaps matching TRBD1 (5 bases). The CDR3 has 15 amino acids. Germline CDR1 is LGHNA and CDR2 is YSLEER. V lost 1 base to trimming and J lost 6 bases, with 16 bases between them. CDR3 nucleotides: TGCGCCAGCAGCCAAGCCCTCTCAGGGATGCGCGAGCAGTACTTC. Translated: CASSQALSGMREQYF.

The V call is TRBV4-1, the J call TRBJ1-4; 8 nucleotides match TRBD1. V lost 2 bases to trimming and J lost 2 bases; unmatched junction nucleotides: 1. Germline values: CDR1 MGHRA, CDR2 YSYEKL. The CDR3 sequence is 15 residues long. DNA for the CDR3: TGCGCCAGCAGCCAACAGGGGGCGACTAATGAAAAACTGTTTTTT. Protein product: CASSQQGATNEKLFF.

CDR3 in amino acids: CASSERDISQETQYF. For the CDR3, the DNA is TGTGCCAGCAGTGAACGGGACATCTCCCAAGAGACCCAGTACTTC. This chain connects TRBV28 to TRBJ2-5; D possibly corresponds to TRBD1 (6 bases). The germline V and J ends were trimmed by 5 bases and 1 base, with 14 bases remaining between them. CDR1 MDHEN and CDR2 SYDVKM come from the germline V gene. The CDR3 covers 15 residues.

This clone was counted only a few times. The CDR3 nucleotides are TGTGCCAGTAGTATCACAGGGATCTCTGGAAACACCATATATTTT. Its translation: CASSITGISGNTIYF. The rearrangement links TRBV19 to TRBJ1-3; D is perhaps TRBD1 (6 bases). V was pared by 3 bases and J by 0 bases, with 9 bases between. CDR3 size: 15 residues. The germline V gene encodes CDR1 LNHDA and CDR2 SQIVND (reference sequence).

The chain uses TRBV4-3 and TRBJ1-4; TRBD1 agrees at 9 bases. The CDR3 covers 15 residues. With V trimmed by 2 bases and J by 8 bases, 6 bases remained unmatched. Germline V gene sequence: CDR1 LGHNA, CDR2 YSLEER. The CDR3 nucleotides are TGCGCCAGCAGCCAAAAGGGACAGGGAGACGAAAAACTGTTTTTT. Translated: CASSQKGQGDEKLFF.

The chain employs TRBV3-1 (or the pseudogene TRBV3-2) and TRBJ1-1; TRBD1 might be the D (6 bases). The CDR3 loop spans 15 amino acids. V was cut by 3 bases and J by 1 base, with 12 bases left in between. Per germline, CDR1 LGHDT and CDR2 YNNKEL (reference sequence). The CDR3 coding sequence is TGTGCCAGCAGCCAGACAGGTGTGGGGAACACTGAAGCTTTCTTT. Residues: CASSQTGVGNTEAFF.